A selection of T cell receptor beta chains follows, all from one sample in a study of blood T cells in healthy people across ages. TCRdb reprocessed the 5' RACE reads via MiXCR and lists one record per CDR3 protein. In the table there are some 890,000 distinct CDR3 sequences, 29% of which are singletons. In addition, the sample was reused for a study of T cells of mothers and their children.

The material sequenced was blood. These receptor sequences come from a middle-aged woman in good health. The CDR3 runs from the conserved cysteine through the conserved F or W. D genes are given only for firm matches. Clone size is stated in some rows and not others, as once, few, many or a class when expanded.

>NA|TRBJ1-2|TRBV7-3|NA
CASSLDFGDGYTF
TGTGCCAGCAGCTTAGACTTTGGGGATGGCTACACCTTC
>NA|TRBJ2-5|TRBV29-1|NA
CSVDPLRRRPETQYF
TGCAGCGTTGATCCTCTCCGTCGTAGGCCAGAGACCCAGTACTTC
>NA|TRBJ2-1|TRBV28|NA
CASCLGSYNEQFF
TGTGCCAGCTGCCTAGGCAGCTACAATGAGCAGTTCTTC
>TRBD2|TRBJ2-5|TRBV20-1|NA
CSASRDSGTQETQYF
TGCAGTGCTAGTCGGGATAGCGGGACGCAAGAGACCCAGTACTTC
>NA|TRBJ2-2|TRBV29-1|NA
CSVSRDQNTGELFF
TGCAGCGTAAGCCGGGACCAGAACACCGGGGAGCTGTTTTTT
>TRBD2|TRBJ2-1|TRBV20-1|NA
CSARDFGTSGGDNEQFF
TGCAGTGCTAGAGATTTTGGGACTAGCGGGGGGGATAATGAGCAGTTCTTC
>NA|TRBJ2-5|TRBV7-9|many
CASSLANRQETQYF
TGTGCCAGCAGCTTAGCGAACAGGCAAGAGACCCAGTACTTC
>TRBD1|TRBJ1-2|TRBV5-5|NA
CASSLGRQGDYGYTF
TGTGCCAGCAGCTTGGGCCGACAGGGAGATTATGGCTACACCTTC
>NA|TRBJ2-7|TRBV19|NA
CASSIGDQYEQYF
TGTGCCAGTAGTATAGGAGACCAGTACGAGCAGTACTTC
>NA|TRBJ1-6|TRBV20-1|many
CSAGTYNSPLHF
TGCAGTGCCGGGACTTATAATTCACCCCTCCACTTT
>NA|TRBJ2-1|TRBV28|NA
CASRPLGPRYNEQFF
TGTGCCAGCAGGCCCTTGGGGCCCCGATACAATGAGCAGTTCTTC
>NA|TRBJ2-5|TRBV20-1|NA
CSALGRGETQYF
TGCAGTGCTCTTGGGCGCGGGGAGACCCAGTACTTC
>TRBD1|TRBJ2-5|TRBV9|NA
CASSVGQGGYNEQYF
TGTGCCAGCAGCGTAGGACAGGGGGGATACAATGAGCAGTACTTC
>TRBD1|TRBJ1-3|TRBV15|NA
CATRSGTGRAGNTIYF
TGTGCCACCAGATCCGGGACAGGAAGAGCCGGAAACACCATATATTTT
>NA|TRBJ2-7|TRBV7-9|NA
CASSPRDPRSSYEQYF
TGTGCCAGCAGCCCCCGGGACCCCAGAAGCTCCTACGAGCAGTACTTC
>NA|TRBJ2-7|TRBV11-2|many
CASSPIGAYEQYF
TGTGCCAGCAGCCCGATTGGAGCCTACGAGCAGTACTTC
>TRBD2|TRBJ2-1|TRBV29-1|NA
CSVAGTSGYSYNEQFF
TGCAGCGTTGCCGGGACTAGCGGGTACTCCTACAATGAGCAGTTCTTC
>NA|TRBJ2-2|TRBV20-1|NA
CSARTGGTVRAGELFF
TGCAGTGCTAGAACCGGAGGGACAGTAAGGGCCGGGGAGCTGTTTTTT
>NA|TRBJ2-1|TRBV25-1|NA
CASKGDAQSNEQFF
TGTGCCAGCAAGGGGGACGCGCAGTCCAATGAGCAGTTCTTC
>NA|TRBJ2-3|TRBV14|few
CASSQLGGGTDTQYF
TGTGCCAGCAGCCAGTTAGGCGGAGGCACAGATACGCAGTATTTT
>NA|TRBJ1-1|TRBV7-9|few
CASSEGNLEAFF
TGTGCCAGCAGCGAAGGGAACCTAGAAGCTTTCTTT
>NA|TRBJ2-5|TRBV7-9|few
CASSLALGTRETQYF
TGTGCCAGCAGCTTAGCGTTGGGGACACGAGAGACCCAGTACTTC
>NA|TRBJ2-5|TRBV7-2|many
CASSLVASQETQYF
TGTGCCAGCAGCTTAGTTGCGTCCCAAGAGACCCAGTACTTC
>NA|TRBJ1-2|TRBV13|few
CASRVGGLGYTF
TGTGCCAGCAGGGTTGGGGGTCTAGGCTACACCTTC
>TRBD1|TRBJ1-2|TRBV3-1|many
CASSGQGSNYGYTF
TGTGCCAGCAGCGGACAGGGGTCTAACTATGGCTACACCTTC
>NA|TRBJ1-4|TRBV7-9|NA
CAGSFRGEKLFF
TGTGCCGGCAGCTTCAGGGGTGAAAAACTGTTTTTT
>TRBD1|TRBJ2-5|TRBV6-2/TRBV6-3|few
CASSDRHGTGQKTQYF
TGTGCCAGCAGCGACCGGCACGGGACAGGGCAGAAGACCCAGTACTTC
>NA|TRBJ1-6|TRBV5-1|few
CASSLRSPNSPLHF
TGCGCCAGCAGCCTACGGAGCCCCAATTCACCCCTCCACTTT
>TRBD2|TRBJ2-5|TRBV25-1|many
CASSEPGGQEETQYF
TGTGCCAGCAGTGAACCGGGGGGGCAAGAAGAGACCCAGTACTTC
>NA|TRBJ2-7|TRBV4-1|many
CASSPLGGRTYEQYF
TGCGCCAGCAGCCCCCTCGGGGGGCGTACCTACGAGCAGTACTTC
>NA|TRBJ2-5|TRBV7-2|many
CASSLAGPGETQYF
TGTGCCAGCAGCTTAGCGGGTCCCGGAGAGACCCAGTACTTC
>NA|TRBJ2-3|TRBV3-1|NA
CASSRGEVRTDTQYF
TGTGCCAGCAGCCGGGGGGAAGTGCGTACAGATACGCAGTATTTT
>NA|TRBJ1-1|TRBV18|NA
CASSPLGITEAFF
TGTGCCAGCTCACCATTGGGCATAACTGAAGCTTTCTTT
>TRBD1|TRBJ2-3|TRBV20-1|NA
CSASIRTGRSTDTQYF
TGCAGTGCTAGTATACGGACAGGGCGAAGCACAGATACGCAGTATTTT
>NA|TRBJ1-5|TRBV2|few
CASSVYSNQPQHF
TGTGCCAGCAGTGTCTATAGCAATCAGCCCCAGCATTTT
>NA|TRBJ1-6|TRBV7-7|NA
CASSPTRGSYNSPLHF
TGTGCCAGCAGCCCAACACGGGGCTCCTATAATTCACCCCTCCACTTT
>NA|TRBJ1-1|TRBV5-5|few
CASSPRPTGNTEAFF
TGTGCCAGCAGCCCCCGTCCGACGGGGAACACTGAAGCTTTCTTT
>NA|TRBJ2-7|TRBV11-2|few
CASSLDWRRDEQYF
TGTGCCAGCAGCTTAGATTGGAGGAGGGACGAGCAGTACTTC
>NA|TRBJ2-7|TRBV25-1|NA
CASVDSAATYEQYF
TGTGCCAGCGTCGACTCGGCAGCCACCTACGAGCAGTACTTC
>TRBD1|TRBJ2-1|TRBV9|NA
CASSPRGGGTGIYEQFF
TGTGCCAGCAGCCCCCGCGGTGGGGGGACAGGGATCTATGAGCAGTTCTTC